Each of the 4 T cell receptor beta chains below was sequenced from the same sample in a study of OX40 agonist ivuxolimab in advanced cancers. The library was built by means of the immunoSEQ multiplex PCR assay. What TCRdb holds here is the immuneACCESS table cut down to in-frame rearrangements. Part of the clones is not present; checked against another copy, under half of the missing clones reflect an unresolved V gene, and the others are unexplained. The table for this sample lists roughly 100,000 clones; about 93% of them were counted only once. The ten largest clonotypes hold 0.7% to 1% of the sample. Material: CD4+ or CD8+ T cells sorted from blood, obtained in a trial of the OX40 agonist ivuxolimab. The receptors originated from an adult with an advanced solid tumor such as melanoma, head and neck, liver or kidney cancer.

V usage is TRBV5-4 and J usage is TRBJ2-3; D is possibly TRBD1 (5 bases). There are 18 residues in the CDR3. Trimming pared 0 bases from V and 0 bases from J, leaving 17 bases between. Per germline, CDR1 SGHNT and CDR2 YYREEE (reference sequence). CDR3 sequence reads: CASSLGMGLVGSTDTQYF. As DNA, the CDR3 is TGTGCCAGCAGCTTGGGGATGGGGCTTGTAGGTAGCACAGATACGCAGTATTTT.

The chain carries TRBV5-4 and TRBJ1-5; D is perhaps TRBD1 (5 bases). The V and J ends lost 0 bases and 3 bases respectively, with 7 bases between them. Germline CDR1 SGHNT, CDR2 YYREEE (reference sequence). This CDR3 region has 14 residues. CDR3 in DNA: TGTGCCAGCAGCTTGGCAGGGATCAATCAGCCCCAGCATTTT. This codes for CASSLAGINQPQHF.

The J gene is TRBJ1-5, the V gene TRBV19; no reliable D call. Trimming removed 5 bases from V and 5 bases from J, with 10 bases in between. Germline values: CDR1 LNHDA, CDR2 SQIVND (reference sequence). The CDR3 is 13 amino acids. In nucleotides, the CDR3 is TGTGCCAGTAGTTTGTCTATTGATCAGCCCCAGCATTTT. Translated, it gives CASSLSIDQPQHF.

The V and J genes are TRBV7-9 and TRBJ1-1; D remains ambiguous. Germline values: CDR1 SEHNR, CDR2 FQNEAQ (reference sequence). The V end lost 0 bases, the J end lost 5 bases, and 10 bases lay between the germline ends. This CDR3 spans 14 amino acids. The CDR3 spells CASSLAGRSTEAFF. The CDR3 bases are TGTGCCAGCAGCTTAGCGGGGAGGAGTACTGAAGCTTTCTTT.